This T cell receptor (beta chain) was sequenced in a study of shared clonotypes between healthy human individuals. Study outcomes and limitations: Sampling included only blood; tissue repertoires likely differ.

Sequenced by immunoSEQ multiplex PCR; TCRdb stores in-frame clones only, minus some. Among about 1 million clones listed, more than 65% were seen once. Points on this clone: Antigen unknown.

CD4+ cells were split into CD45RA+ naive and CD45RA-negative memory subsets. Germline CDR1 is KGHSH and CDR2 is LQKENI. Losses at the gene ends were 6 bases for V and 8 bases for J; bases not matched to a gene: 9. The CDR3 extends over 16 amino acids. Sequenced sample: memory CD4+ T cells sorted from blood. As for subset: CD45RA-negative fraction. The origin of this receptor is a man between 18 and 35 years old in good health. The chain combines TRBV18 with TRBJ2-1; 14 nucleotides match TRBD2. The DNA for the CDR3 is TGTGCCAGCTCGAAAAGGACTAGCGGGAGGACCGATGAGCAGTTCTTC. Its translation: CASSKRTSGRTDEQFF.